Listed here are 8 T cell receptor beta chains from one sample, sequenced in a study of blood T cell repertoires in COVID-19. Some clones are missing from TCRdb's copy, which holds only in-frame ones; the method was immunoSEQ multiplex PCR. This sample carries about 300,000 clones, 89% of them seen once, and the ten largest clones take approximately 5%. Sequenced sample: PBMCs or T cells enriched from blood (not recorded which). The receptors were sampled from a man aged 55 to 70 who had recovered from COVID-19.

The rearrangement uses TRBV18 and TRBJ1-1; maybe TRBD1 (5 bases). Per germline, CDR1 KGHSH and CDR2 LQKENI. The V gene lost 3 bases and the J gene lost 3 bases, with 8 bases spanning the gap. This CDR3 is built from 13 residues. The DNA for the CDR3 is TGTGCCAGCTCACCTGTACAGGACACTGAAGCTTTCTTT. This translates into CASSPVQDTEAFF.

This clone was seen once. V gene TRBV7-3 combines with J gene TRBJ2-1; the D is unclear. The CDR3 totals 13 residues. In germline, CDR1 is SGHTA, CDR2 FQGTGA. V lost 1 base, J lost 8 bases, and 9 bases lay in between. CDR3: CASSLKLAHEQFF. CDR3 DNA: TGTGCCAGCAGCTTAAAATTAGCCCATGAGCAGTTCTTC. The full variable domain, in which reference TRBV7-3 and TRBJ2-1 provide the parts outside the CDR3, is GAGVSQTPSNKVTEKGKYVELRCDPISGHTALYWYRQSLGQGPEFLIYFQGTGAADDSGLPNDRFFAVRPEGSVSTLKIQRTERGDSAVYLCASSLKLAHEQFFGPGTRLTVL.

The chain uses TRBV5-1 and TRBJ1-3; D may be TRBD1 (6 bases). Germline lookup yields CDR1 SGHRS and CDR2 YFSETQ. V lost 4 bases and J 0 bases, leaving 17 bases between the germline ends. This CDR3 region has 17 residues. The CDR3 bases are TGCGCCAGCAGCCCCTGGGGGCTCGGAGACTCTGGAAACACCATATATTTT. The encoded protein is CASSPWGLGDSGNTIYF. The full variable domain, rest sourced from reference TRBV5-1 and TRBJ1-3, is KAGVTQTPRYLIKTRGQQVTLSCSPISGHRSVSWYQQTPGQGLQFLFEYFSETQRNKGNFPGRFSGRQFSNSRSEMNVSTLELGDSALYLCASSPWGLGDSGNTIYFGEGSWLTVV.

The chain has TRBV5-1 and TRBJ2-1; 8 nucleotides match TRBD1. CDR1 and CDR2 (germline): SGHRS, YFSETQ. V was pared by 4 bases and J by 0 bases, with 3 bases of the junction left unmatched. This CDR3 is built from 15 residues. This CDR3 reads CASSKGQGSYNEQFF. CDR3 coding DNA: TGCGCCAGCAGCAAAGGACAGGGCTCCTACAATGAGCAGTTCTTC.

The chain employs TRBV24-1 and TRBJ2-1; 8 nucleotides line up with TRBD1. Trimming removed 4 bases from V and 9 bases from J; junction bases left unmatched: 13. This CDR3 contains 16 residues. CDR1 and CDR2 (germline): KGHDR, SFDVKD. DNA of the CDR3: TGTGCCACCAGTGACCCCAACAGGGGGTTAGGGGGTGAGCAGTTCTTC. This sequence encodes CATSDPNRGLGGEQFF.

The rearrangement uses TRBV18 and TRBJ1-2, with D possibly being TRBD1 (6 bases). This CDR3 contains 15 residues. Germline assignment: CDR1 KGHSH and CDR2 LQKENI. Between the trimmed V and J ends, which lost 0 bases and 4 bases, there was a span of 12 bases. CDR3 coding DNA: TGTGCCAGCTCACCACCAGGGGGTGAGGGCTATGGCTACACCTTC. It codes for CASSPPGGEGYGYTF.

The rearrangement uses TRBV11-2 and TRBJ1-4; 7 positions agree with TRBD1. The CDR3 has 16 residues. CDR1 is SGHAT and CDR2 is FQNNGV in the germline V gene. V lost 0 bases to trimming and J lost 7 bases; unmatched junction nucleotides: 8. Here the CDR3 reads CASSLDPAGGIEKLFF. The DNA for the CDR3 is TGTGCCAGCAGCTTAGACCCTGCAGGGGGAATTGAAAAACTGTTTTTT.

V usage is TRBV5-6 and J usage is TRBJ2-1; 8 bases map to TRBD2. V lost 5 bases and J lost 1; bases outside the gene matches: 8. Per germline, CDR1 SGHDT and CDR2 YYEEEE. This CDR3 has 16 residues. CDR3 nucleotides: TGTGCCAGCAGGTATTTAGCGGGAAGTTCCTACAATGAGCAGTTCTTC. This codes for CASRYLAGSSYNEQFF.